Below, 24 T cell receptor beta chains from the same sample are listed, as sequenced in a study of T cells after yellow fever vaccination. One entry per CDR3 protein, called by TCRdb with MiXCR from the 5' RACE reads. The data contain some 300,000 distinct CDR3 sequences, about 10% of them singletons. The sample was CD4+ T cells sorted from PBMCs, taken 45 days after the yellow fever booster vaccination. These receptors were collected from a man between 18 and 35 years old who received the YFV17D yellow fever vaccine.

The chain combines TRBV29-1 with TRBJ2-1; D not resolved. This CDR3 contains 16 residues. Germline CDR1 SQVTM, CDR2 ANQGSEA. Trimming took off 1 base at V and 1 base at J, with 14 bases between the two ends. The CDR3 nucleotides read TGCAGCGTTGAAGGGCCAAGGTCCCCATCCTACAATGAGCAGTTCTTC. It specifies CSVEGPRSPSYNEQFF.

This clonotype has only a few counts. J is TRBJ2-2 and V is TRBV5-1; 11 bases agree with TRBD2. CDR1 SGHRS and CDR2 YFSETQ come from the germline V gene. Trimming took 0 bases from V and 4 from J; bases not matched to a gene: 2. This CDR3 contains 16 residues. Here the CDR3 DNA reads TGCGCCAGCAGCTTGGAACTAGCGGGGGTCACCGGGGAGCTGTTTTTT. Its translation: CASSLELAGVTGELFF.

CDR3: CASSVDRTAYEQYV. CDR3 bases: TGTGCCAGCAGCGTGGACAGGACAGCCTACGAGCAGTACGTC. V gene TRBV9 combines with J gene TRBJ2-7; 7 bases are shared with TRBD1. The CDR3 runs 14 residues. CDR1 is SGDLS, CDR2 YYNGEE, per germline. The trim removed 2 bases at V and 2 bases at J, leaving 4 bases unmatched.

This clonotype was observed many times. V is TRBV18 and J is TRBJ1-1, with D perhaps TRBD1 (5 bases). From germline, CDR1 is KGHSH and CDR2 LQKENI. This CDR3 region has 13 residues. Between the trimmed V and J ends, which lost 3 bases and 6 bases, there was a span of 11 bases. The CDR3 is CASSPSGTAEAFF. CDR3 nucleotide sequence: TGTGCCAGCTCACCCTCGGGGACCGCTGAAGCTTTCTTT.

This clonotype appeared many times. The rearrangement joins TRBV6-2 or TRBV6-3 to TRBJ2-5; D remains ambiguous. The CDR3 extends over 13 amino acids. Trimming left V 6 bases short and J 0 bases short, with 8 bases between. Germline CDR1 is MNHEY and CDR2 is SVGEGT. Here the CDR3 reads CASRTRYQETQYF. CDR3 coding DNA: TGTGCCAGCAGAACCAGGTACCAAGAGACCCAGTACTTC.

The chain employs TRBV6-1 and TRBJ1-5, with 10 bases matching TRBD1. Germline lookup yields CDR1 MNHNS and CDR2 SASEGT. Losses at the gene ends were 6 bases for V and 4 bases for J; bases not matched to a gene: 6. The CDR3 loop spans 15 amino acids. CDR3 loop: CASRAGTGVNQPQHF. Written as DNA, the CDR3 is TGTGCCAGCAGAGCTGGGACAGGGGTAAATCAGCCCCAGCATTTT.

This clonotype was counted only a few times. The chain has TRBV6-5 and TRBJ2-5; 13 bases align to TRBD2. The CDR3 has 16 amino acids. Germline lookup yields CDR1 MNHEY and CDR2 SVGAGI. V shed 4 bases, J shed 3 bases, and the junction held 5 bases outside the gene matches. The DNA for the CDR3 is TGTGCCAGCAGTTCATACGGGACTAGCGGGAAAGAGACCCAGTACTTC. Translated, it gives CASSSYGTSGKETQYF.

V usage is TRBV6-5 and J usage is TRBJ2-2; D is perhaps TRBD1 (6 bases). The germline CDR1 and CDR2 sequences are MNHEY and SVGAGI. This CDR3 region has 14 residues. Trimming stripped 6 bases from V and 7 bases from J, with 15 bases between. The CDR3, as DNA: TGTGCCAGCAGCTCCCGACAGGAGGACGGGGAGCTGTTTTTT. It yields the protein CASSSRQEDGELFF.

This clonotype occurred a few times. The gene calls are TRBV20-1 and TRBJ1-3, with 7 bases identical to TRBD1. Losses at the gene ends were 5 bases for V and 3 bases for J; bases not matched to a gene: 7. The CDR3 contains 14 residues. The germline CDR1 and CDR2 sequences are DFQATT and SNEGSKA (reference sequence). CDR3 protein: CSAPRDSFGNTIYF. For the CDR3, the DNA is TGCAGTGCTCCCCGGGACAGTTTTGGAAACACCATATATTTT.

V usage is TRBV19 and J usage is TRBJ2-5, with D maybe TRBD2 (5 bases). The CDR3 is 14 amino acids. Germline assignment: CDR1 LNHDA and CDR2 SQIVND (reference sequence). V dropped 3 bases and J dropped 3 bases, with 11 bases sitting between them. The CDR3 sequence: CASSMGGLEETQYF. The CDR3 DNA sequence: TGTGCCAGTAGTATGGGTGGACTTGAAGAGACCCAGTACTTC.

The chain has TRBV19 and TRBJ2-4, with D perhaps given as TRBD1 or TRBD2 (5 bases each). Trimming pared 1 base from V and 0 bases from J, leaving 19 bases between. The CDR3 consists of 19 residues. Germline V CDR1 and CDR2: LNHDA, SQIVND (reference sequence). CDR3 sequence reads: CASSIGPVRGSRAKNIQYF. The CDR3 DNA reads TGTGCCAGTAGTATAGGCCCCGTGAGGGGAAGTCGAGCCAAAAACATTCAGTACTTC.

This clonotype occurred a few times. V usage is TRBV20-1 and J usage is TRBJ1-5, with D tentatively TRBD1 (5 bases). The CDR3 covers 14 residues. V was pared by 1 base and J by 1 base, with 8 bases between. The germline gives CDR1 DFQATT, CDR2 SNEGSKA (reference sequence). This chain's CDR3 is CSARVGGSNQPQHF. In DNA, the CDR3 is TGCAGTGCTAGAGTCGGGGGAAGCAATCAGCCCCAGCATTTT.

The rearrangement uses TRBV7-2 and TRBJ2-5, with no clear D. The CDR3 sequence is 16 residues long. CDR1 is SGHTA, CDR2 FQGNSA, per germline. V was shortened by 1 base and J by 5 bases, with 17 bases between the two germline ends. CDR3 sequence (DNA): TGTGCCAGCAGCTTAGGCCAAGGAGCAGTTGGGGAGACCCAGTACTTC. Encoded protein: CASSLGQGAVGETQYF.

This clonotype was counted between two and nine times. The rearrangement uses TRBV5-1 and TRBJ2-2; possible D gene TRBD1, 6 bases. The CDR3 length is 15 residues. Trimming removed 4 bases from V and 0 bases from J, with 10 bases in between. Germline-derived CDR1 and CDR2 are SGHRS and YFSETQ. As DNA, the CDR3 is TGCGCCAGCAGCATAGGGACACCGAACACCGGGGAGCTGTTTTTT. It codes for CASSIGTPNTGELFF. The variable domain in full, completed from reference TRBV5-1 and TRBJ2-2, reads KAGVTQTPRYLIKTRGQQVTLSCSPISGHRSVSWYQQTPGQGLQFLFEYFSETQRNKGNFPGRFSGRQFSNSRSEMNVSTLELGDSALYLCASSIGTPNTGELFFGEGSRLTVL.

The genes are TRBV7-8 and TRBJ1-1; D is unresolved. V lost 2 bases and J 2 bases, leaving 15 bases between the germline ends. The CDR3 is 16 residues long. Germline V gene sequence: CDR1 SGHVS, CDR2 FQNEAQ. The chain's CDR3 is CASSLRSGSLNTEAFF. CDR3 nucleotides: TGTGCCAGCAGCTTAAGGTCGGGCAGCTTAAACACTGAAGCTTTCTTT.

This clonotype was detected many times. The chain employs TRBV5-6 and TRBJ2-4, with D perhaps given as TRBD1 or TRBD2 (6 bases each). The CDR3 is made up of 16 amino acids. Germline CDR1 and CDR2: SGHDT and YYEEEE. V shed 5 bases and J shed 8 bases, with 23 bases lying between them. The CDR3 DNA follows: TGTGCCAGCAGTTTTACGGAGGGACATGTTATGGACATTCAGTACTTC. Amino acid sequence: CASSFTEGHVMDIQYF. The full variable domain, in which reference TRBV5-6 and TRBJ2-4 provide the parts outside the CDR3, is DAGVTQSPTHLIKTRGQQVTLRCSPKSGHDTVSWYQQALGQGPQFIFQYYEEEERQRGNFPDRFSGHQFPNYSSELNVNALLLGDSALYLCASSFTEGHVMDIQYFGAGTRLSVL.

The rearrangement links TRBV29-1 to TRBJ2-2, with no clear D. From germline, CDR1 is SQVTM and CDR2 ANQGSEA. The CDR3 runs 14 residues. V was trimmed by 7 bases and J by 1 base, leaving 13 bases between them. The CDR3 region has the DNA TGCAGCGCCAACATAGATAGGAACACCGGGGAGCTGTTTTTT. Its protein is CSANIDRNTGELFF.

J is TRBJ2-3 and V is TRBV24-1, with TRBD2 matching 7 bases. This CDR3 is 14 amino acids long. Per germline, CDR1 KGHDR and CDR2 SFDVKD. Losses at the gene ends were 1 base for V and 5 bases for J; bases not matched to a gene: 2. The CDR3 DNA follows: TGTGCCACCAGTGATTTTCTAGCGGTAGATACGCAGTATTTT. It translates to CATSDFLAVDTQYF.

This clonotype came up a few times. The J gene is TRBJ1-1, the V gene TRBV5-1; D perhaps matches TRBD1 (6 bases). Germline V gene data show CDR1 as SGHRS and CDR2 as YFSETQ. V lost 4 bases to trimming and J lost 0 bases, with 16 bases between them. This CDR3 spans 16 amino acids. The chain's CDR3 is CASSLGTGWMNTEAFF. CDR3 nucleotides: TGCGCCAGCAGCCTGGGTACAGGGTGGATGAACACTGAAGCTTTCTTT.

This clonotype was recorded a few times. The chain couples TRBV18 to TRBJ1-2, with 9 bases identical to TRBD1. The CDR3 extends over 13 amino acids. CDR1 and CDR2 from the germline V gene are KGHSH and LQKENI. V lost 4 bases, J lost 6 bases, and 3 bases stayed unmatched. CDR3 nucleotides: TGTGCCAGCTCACGGGACAGGGAACATGGCTACACCTTC. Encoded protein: CASSRDREHGYTF.

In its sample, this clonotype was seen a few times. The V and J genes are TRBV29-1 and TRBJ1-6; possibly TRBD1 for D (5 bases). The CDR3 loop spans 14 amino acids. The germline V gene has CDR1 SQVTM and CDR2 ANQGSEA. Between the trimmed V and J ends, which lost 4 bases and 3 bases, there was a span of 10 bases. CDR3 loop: CSVAEGNYNSPLHF. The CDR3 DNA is TGCAGCGTTGCCGAGGGGAACTATAATTCACCCCTCCACTTT.

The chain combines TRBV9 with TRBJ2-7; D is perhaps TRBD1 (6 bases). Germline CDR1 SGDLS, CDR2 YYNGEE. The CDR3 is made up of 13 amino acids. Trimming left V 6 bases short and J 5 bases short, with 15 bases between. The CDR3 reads CASKDRCKDEQYV. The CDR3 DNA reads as TGTGCCAGCAAAGACAGGTGCAAGGACGAGCAGTACGTC.

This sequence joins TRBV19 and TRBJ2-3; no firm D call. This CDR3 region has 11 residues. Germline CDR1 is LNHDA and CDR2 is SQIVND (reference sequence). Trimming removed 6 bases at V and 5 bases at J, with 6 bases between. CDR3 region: CASRSVDTQYF. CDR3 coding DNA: TGTGCCAGTAGATCGGTAGATACGCAGTATTTT.

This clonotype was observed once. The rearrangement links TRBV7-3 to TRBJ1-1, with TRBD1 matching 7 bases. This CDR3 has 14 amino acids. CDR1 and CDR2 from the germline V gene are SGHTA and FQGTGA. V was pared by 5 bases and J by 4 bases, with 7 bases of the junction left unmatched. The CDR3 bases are TGTGCCAGCAGCCCAGGGGGAGGCTCCACTGAAGCTTTCTTT. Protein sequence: CASSPGGGSTEAFF.